This TCR beta chain comes out of a study of shared clonotypes between healthy human individuals. CD45RA-negative memory and CD45RA+ naive subsets were split from the CD4+ cells. CDR1 SGDLS and CDR2 YYNGEE come from the germline V gene. Trimming left V 2 bases short and J 6 bases short, with 9 bases between. The CDR3 covers 13 residues. Assay used: immunoSEQ multiplex PCR; TCRdb lists only in-frame clones, some missing. The profile shows over a million clones, roughly 96% of them singletons. The clonotype comes from a man aged 30 to 45 in good health. The V call is TRBV9, the J call TRBJ2-1; D perhaps matches TRBD1 (6 bases). The sample consisted of naive CD4+ T cells sorted from blood. Subset reported: CD45RA+ positively selected. CDR3 coding DNA: TGTGCCAGCAGCGTGACAGGCACCAATGAGCAGTTCTTC. Protein sequence: CASSVTGTNEQFF.